These 24 T cell receptor beta chains share one sample of origin, sequenced in a study of OX40 agonist ivuxolimab in advanced cancers. Using immunoSEQ multiplex PCR, the repertoire was profiled, and TCRdb retains in-frame clones only, with some absent. The sample includes more than 45,000 clones, about 81% seen only once; the top ten take roughly 0.68%. The starting material was CD4+ or CD8+ T cells sorted from blood, obtained in a trial of the OX40 agonist ivuxolimab. All receptors come from an adult with an advanced solid tumor such as melanoma, head and neck, liver or kidney cancer.

This chain connects TRBV19 to TRBJ1-4; D remains ambiguous. V lost 4 bases, J lost 7 bases, and 13 bases lay in between. The CDR3 is made up of 14 amino acids. Germline V gene sequence: CDR1 LNHDA, CDR2 SQIVND (reference sequence). DNA for the CDR3: TGTGCCAGTAGTACCCAGGCAGGCGGTGAAAAACTGTTTTTT. This sequence encodes CASSTQAGGEKLFF. Based on the CDR3 plus reference TRBV19 and TRBJ1-4, the full variable domain is DGGITQSPKYLFRKEGQNVTLSCEQNLNHDAMYWYRQDPGQGLRLIYYSQIVNDFQKGDIAEGYSVSREKKESFPLTVTSAQKNPTAFYLCASSTQAGGEKLFFGSGTQLSVL.

This clone has a handful of counts. The V call is TRBV5-4, the J call TRBJ1-2; D is possibly TRBD1 (5 bases). The V gene's germline CDR1 is SGHNT and CDR2 YYREEE (reference sequence). CDR3 length: 15 amino acids. V gave up 0 bases and J gave up 1 base, with 10 bases separating them. In DNA form, the CDR3 reads TGTGCCAGCAGCTTGGTGGGGGGGAGTAACTATGGCTACACCTTC. Translating it yields CASSLVGGSNYGYTF. The whole variable domain, filled in from reference TRBV5-4 and TRBJ1-2, reads ETGVTQSPTHLIKTRGQQVTLRCSSQSGHNTVSWYQQALGQGPQFIFQYYREEENGRGNFPPRFSGLQFPNYSSELNVNALELDDSALYLCASSLVGGSNYGYTFGSGTRLTVV.

This sequence joins TRBV28 and TRBJ2-2, with a possible D match to TRBD1 (6 bases). Between the trimmed V and J ends, which lost 8 bases and 5 bases, there was a span of 15 bases. The CDR3 extends over 14 amino acids. Germline CDR1 is MDHEN and CDR2 is SYDVKM. The DNA for the CDR3 is TGTGCCAGCTTAACAGGGTTTAGAACCGGGGAGCTGTTTTTT. This gives the protein CASLTGFRTGELFF.

Concerning this clone itself: Just one base apart from a much larger clone, this may be a read error. The chain links TRBV6-1 to TRBJ2-1; D possibly uses TRBD1 or TRBD2 (5 bases each). The V end lost 1 base, the J end lost 4 bases, and 11 bases lay between the germline ends. This CDR3 has 15 amino acids. The germline gives CDR1 MNHNS, CDR2 SASEGT. This CDR3 reads CASSEGSGRYNEQFF. Written as DNA, the CDR3 is TGTGCCAGCAGTGAAGGGTCAGGGAGATACAATGAGCAGTTCTTC.

The chain recombines TRBV6-5 with TRBJ1-2; D is perhaps TRBD1 (5 bases). The length of the CDR3 is 14 residues. Germline V lookup: CDR1 MNHEY, CDR2 SVGAGI. Trimming pared 6 bases from V and 7 bases from J, leaving 18 bases between. The CDR3: CASRPDSSPLGYTF. Here the CDR3 DNA reads TGTGCCAGCAGACCTGACAGCTCCCCCCTTGGCTACACCTTC.

The chain has TRBV19 and TRBJ2-5; TRBD1 aligns across 7 bases. V shed 5 bases, J shed 1 base, and the junction held 7 bases outside the gene matches. CDR1 and CDR2 (germline): LNHDA, SQIVND (reference sequence). This CDR3 contains 15 residues. This chain's CDR3 is CASSPRTGIQETQYF. The CDR3 DNA reads as TGTGCCAGTAGTCCCCGGACAGGTATCCAAGAGACCCAGTACTTC.

The chain carries TRBV5-1 and TRBJ1-2, with D tentatively TRBD1 (5 bases). V was clipped by 0 bases and J by 3 bases, with 9 bases between them. The CDR3 is 14 amino acids. Per germline, CDR1 SGHRS and CDR2 YFSETQ. The CDR3, as DNA: TGCGCCAGCAGCTTGGATCTGGGGGACTATGGCTACACCTTC. This sequence encodes CASSLDLGDYGYTF.

The rearrangement joins TRBV5-1 to TRBJ1-3; the D is unclear. The CDR3 spans 16 residues. V was trimmed by 0 bases and J by 0 bases, leaving 10 bases between them. Germline values: CDR1 SGHRS, CDR2 YFSETQ. CDR3 in amino acids: CASSLEVPDSGNTIYF. CDR3 DNA sequence: TGCGCCAGCAGCTTGGAGGTTCCAGACTCTGGAAACACCATATATTTT. Variable domain in full (rest from reference TRBV5-1 and TRBJ1-3): KAGVTQTPRYLIKTRGQQVTLSCSPISGHRSVSWYQQTPGQGLQFLFEYFSETQRNKGNFPGRFSGRQFSNSRSEMNVSTLELGDSALYLCASSLEVPDSGNTIYFGEGSWLTVV.

This clone was observed once. The chain couples TRBV5-4 to TRBJ2-1, with 9 bases aligning to TRBD2. Unmatched junction bases numbered 1, after V lost 8 bases and J lost 4 bases. Germline V gene lookup returns CDR1 SGHNT and CDR2 YYREEE (reference sequence). The CDR3 is 12 residues long. The CDR3: CASSGGYNEQFF. The DNA for the CDR3 is TGTGCCAGTAGCGGGGGTTACAATGAGCAGTTCTTC.

The chain recombines TRBV5-1 with TRBJ2-7; no clear D gene. Germline values: CDR1 SGHRS, CDR2 YFSETQ. CDR3 length: 14 residues. Trimming took off 0 bases at V and 0 bases at J, with 7 bases between the two ends. CDR3 protein: CASSLAWGSYEQYF. The CDR3 bases are TGCGCCAGCAGCTTGGCCTGGGGCTCCTACGAGCAGTACTTC.

The chain combines TRBV5-1 with TRBJ1-5; 8 bases align to TRBD1. The CDR3 sequence is 15 residues long. CDR1 and CDR2 from the germline V gene are SGHRS and YFSETQ. V shed 0 bases and J 5 bases; nucleotides not matched to a gene: 4. This CDR3 reads CASSLGTGPDQPQHF. CDR3 bases: TGCGCCAGCAGCTTGGGGACAGGGCCGGATCAGCCCCAGCATTTT.

This chain joins TRBV28 and TRBJ2-6; D is ambiguous. The V and J ends lost 3 bases and 0 bases respectively, with 3 bases between them. This CDR3 is 14 amino acids long. Germline CDR1 MDHEN, CDR2 SYDVKM. The CDR3 region is CASSFGSGANVLTF. DNA for the CDR3: TGTGCCAGCAGTTTCGGCTCTGGGGCCAACGTCCTGACTTTC.

This clone was picked up one time. J is TRBJ2-2 and V is TRBV7-9; D may match TRBD1 or TRBD2 (6 bases each). Trimming removed 2 bases from V and 2 bases from J, with 12 bases in between. The CDR3 has 16 residues. The germline V gene has CDR1 SEHNR and CDR2 FQNEAQ (reference sequence). As DNA, the CDR3 is TGTGCCAGCAGCTTAATTCGGGGGCCCAACACCGGGGAGCTGTTTTTT. The encoded protein is CASSLIRGPNTGELFF.

The V call is TRBV5-6, the J call TRBJ2-5; the D is unclear. The end of the DNA fits TRBJ2-7 better, so the J call may be wrong. The CDR3 is 13 residues long. Germline-derived CDR1 and CDR2 are SGHDT and YYEEEE. The CDR3 here is CASSLAPDYEQYF. The CDR3, as DNA: TGTGCCAGCAGCTTGGCCCCAGATTACGAGCAGTACTTC.

This chain links TRBV5-1 with TRBJ2-1, with a weak D call TRBD1 (7 bases). This CDR3 comprises 13 residues. Germline CDR1 and CDR2: SGHRS and YFSETQ. V gave up 4 bases and J gave up 5 bases, with 10 bases separating them. CDR3 DNA sequence: TGCGCCAGCAGCGCGGGACAGAACAATGAGCAGTTCTTC. This translates into CASSAGQNNEQFF.

This clone turned up a few times. The chain joins TRBV6-5 to TRBJ1-1; D perhaps matches TRBD1 (5 bases). CDR1 and CDR2 (germline): MNHEY, SVGAGI. This CDR3 has 14 residues. The V end lost 5 bases, the J end lost 0 bases, and 10 bases lay between the germline ends. CDR3 region: CASSPWDLNTEAFF. As DNA, the CDR3 is TGTGCCAGCAGTCCCTGGGACCTGAACACTGAAGCTTTCTTT.

This clone was picked up one time. This chain uses TRBV29-1 with TRBJ1-2; 9 nucleotides match TRBD1. Germline values: CDR1 SQVTM, CDR2 ANQGSEA. Trimming took 5 bases from V and 2 from J; bases not matched to a gene: 6. CDR3 length: 14 amino acids. The CDR3 DNA is TGCAGCGTTACACGGACAGGGGTAAACTATGGCTACACCTTC. Residues: CSVTRTGVNYGYTF.

The chain has TRBV2 and TRBJ1-2; the match to TRBD1 covers 11 bases. CDR1 SNHLY and CDR2 FYNNEI come from the germline V gene. The trim removed 5 bases at V and 0 bases at J, leaving 5 bases unmatched. The CDR3 runs to 16 residues. In DNA form, the CDR3 reads TGTGCCAGCAGTAGGGACAGGGGGATATCTAACTATGGCTACACCTTC. This gives the protein CASSRDRGISNYGYTF.

This chain links TRBV7-2 with TRBJ2-1, with TRBD2 identical over 8 bases. Germline V lookup: CDR1 SGHTA, CDR2 FQGNSA. V lost 0 bases to trimming and J lost 8 bases; unmatched junction nucleotides: 12. The CDR3 consists of 17 residues. The CDR3 sequence: CASSLALAGLRRDEQFF. The CDR3 DNA follows: TGTGCCAGCAGCTTAGCTTTAGCGGGACTTAGGCGCGATGAGCAGTTCTTC.

V and J are TRBV19 and TRBJ2-7; TRBD2 matches 8 bases. CDR1 and CDR2 from the germline V gene are LNHDA and SQIVND (reference sequence). V lost 5 bases to trimming and J lost 0 bases; unmatched junction nucleotides: 6. This CDR3 comprises 15 residues. Here the CDR3 DNA reads TGTGCCAGTAGTGTCGGGACTAGTCACTCCTACGAGCAGTACTTC. Its protein is CASSVGTSHSYEQYF.

This clone was recorded only once. Other DNA sequences in the sample encode the same CDR3. The V and J genes are TRBV7-2 and TRBJ1-1, with a tentative D call TRBD1 (5 bases). V lost 5 bases, J lost 4 bases, and 14 bases lay in between. Per germline, CDR1 SGHTA and CDR2 FQGNSA. CDR3 length: 14 amino acids. CDR3 coding DNA: TGTGCCAGCAGCCTAGTATCAGGGAGCACTGAAGCTTTCTTT. Its translation is CASSLVSGSTEAFF.

A few counts support this clone. This chain uses TRBV10-2 with TRBJ1-1, with no clear D. This CDR3 has 17 residues. With 2 bases removed from V and 0 bases from J, the gap between germline ends came to 16 bases. Germline loops: CDR1 WSHSY, CDR2 SAAADI. CDR3 coding DNA: TGCGCCAGCAGTGAGAGGATGGGAAGTGGGATGAACACTGAAGCTTTCTTT. Amino acid sequence: CASSERMGSGMNTEAFF.

The V call is TRBV19, the J call TRBJ1-3; no firm D call. Germline-derived CDR1 and CDR2 are LNHDA and SQIVND (reference sequence). Trimming took off 10 bases at V and 3 bases at J, with 13 bases between the two ends. The CDR3 extends over 13 amino acids. The CDR3 coding sequence is TGTGCCACCGCCCTTGCGGTTGGAAACACCATATATTTT. It yields the protein CATALAVGNTIYF.

This chain links TRBV5-4 with TRBJ2-1; D possibly corresponds to TRBD1 (5 bases). Germline CDR1 and CDR2: SGHNT and YYREEE (reference sequence). V lost 5 bases and J lost 0, with 12 bases in between. CDR3 length equals 15 residues. The CDR3 is CASRNAQGSYNEQFF. CDR3 nucleotide sequence: TGTGCCAGCAGGAACGCGCAGGGCTCCTACAATGAGCAGTTCTTC.